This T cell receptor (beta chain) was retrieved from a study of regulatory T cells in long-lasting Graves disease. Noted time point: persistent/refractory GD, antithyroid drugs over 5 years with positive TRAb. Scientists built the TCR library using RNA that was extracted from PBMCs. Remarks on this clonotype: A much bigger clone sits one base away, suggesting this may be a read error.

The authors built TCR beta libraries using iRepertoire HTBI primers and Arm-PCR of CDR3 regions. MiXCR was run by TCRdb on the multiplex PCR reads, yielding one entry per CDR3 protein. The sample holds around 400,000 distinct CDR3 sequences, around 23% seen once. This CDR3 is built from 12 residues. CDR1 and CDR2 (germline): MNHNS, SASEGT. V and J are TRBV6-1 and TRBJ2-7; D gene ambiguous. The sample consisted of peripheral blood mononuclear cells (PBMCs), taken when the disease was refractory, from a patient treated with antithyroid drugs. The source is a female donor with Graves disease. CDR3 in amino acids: CAISKGGYEQYF. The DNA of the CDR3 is TGTGCCATCAGTAAGGGTGGCTACGAGCAGTACTTC.